The rows below give T cell receptor beta chains drawn from one sample of a study of T cell repertoires in ileal Crohn's disease. Data came from immunoSEQ multiplex PCR; TCRdb stores just in-frame clones and leaves some out. The table shows roughly 5,300 clones, with 80% to 85% occurring only once. The sequenced material came from ileal tissue. The receptors were gathered from an adult with Crohn's disease. The CDR3 runs from the conserved cysteine through the conserved F or W. Fields, in order: clone size, J gene, D gene, V gene, CDR3 protein, CDR3 DNA. The D gene is left open where the match is weak. A clone size is listed for some rows: how often the clone was seen (once, few, many), or a class if it is expanded.

size: once; J: TRBJ2-2; D: .; V: TRBV9; CDR3: CASSASRLVTGELFF; DNA: TGTGCCAGCAGCGCCTCCAGACTCGTAACCGGGGAGCTGTTTTTT
size: .; J: TRBJ1-1; D: .; V: TRBV5-1; CDR3: CASSLDDTEAFF; DNA: TGCGCCAGCAGCTTAGACGACACTGAAGCTTTCTTT
size: .; J: TRBJ2-7; D: TRBD1; V: TRBV28; CDR3: CASSGYRGSDEQYF; DNA: TGTGCCAGCAGTGGATACAGGGGGTCGGACGAGCAGTACTTC
size: .; J: TRBJ2-7; D: .; V: TRBV27; CDR3: CASTPGAGRPYEQYF; DNA: TGTGCCAGCACCCCCGGGGCAGGGCGACCCTACGAGCAGTACTTC
size: .; J: TRBJ2-2; D: .; V: TRBV18; CDR3: CASSPFPGQRDTGELFF; DNA: TGTGCCAGCTCACCCTTTCCCGGACAGAGGGACACCGGGGAGCTGTTTTTT
size: .; J: TRBJ1-1; D: TRBD1; V: TRBV30; CDR3: CAHRDRGLGGTEAFF; DNA: TGTGCCCACCGGGACAGGGGGCTAGGGGGCACTGAAGCTTTCTTT
size: .; J: TRBJ1-1; D: .; V: TRBV7-2; CDR3: CASSPYGRAEAFF; DNA: TGTGCCAGCAGCCCCTACGGGAGGGCTGAAGCTTTCTTT
size: .; J: TRBJ2-5; D: TRBD2; V: TRBV5-1; CDR3: CASSWGVGRATQETQYF; DNA: TGCGCCAGCAGCTGGGGGGTTGGGAGGGCGACCCAAGAGACCCAGTACTTC
size: .; J: TRBJ2-1; D: TRBD2; V: TRBV19; CDR3: CASQLAGGNEQFF; DNA: TGTGCCAGCCAATTAGCGGGAGGGAATGAGCAGTTCTTC
size: hyperexpanded; J: TRBJ1-2; D: .; V: TRBV7-4; CDR3: CASSSALGGGLNYGYTF; DNA: TGTGCCAGCAGCTCTGCCCTCGGAGGGGGATTAAACTATGGCTACACCTTC
size: .; J: TRBJ1-3; D: TRBD1; V: TRBV7-2; CDR3: CASSSGQGYGNTIYF; DNA: TGTGCCAGCAGCTCGGGACAGGGGTATGGAAACACCATATATTTT
size: large; J: TRBJ1-3; D: .; V: TRBV19; CDR3: CASSPGSGNTIYF; DNA: TGTGCCAGTAGTCCGGGCTCTGGAAACACCATATATTTT
size: .; J: TRBJ1-2; D: .; V: TRBV19; CDR3: CASSMSAYYGYTF; DNA: TGTGCCAGTAGTATGTCAGCCTACTATGGCTACACCTTC
size: .; J: TRBJ2-7; D: TRBD1; V: TRBV27; CDR3: CASSYRGQGAYEQYF; DNA: TGTGCCAGCAGTTACCGCGGACAGGGGGCCTACGAGCAGTACTTC
size: .; J: TRBJ2-7; D: .; V: TRBV18; CDR3: CASSRFGDEQYF; DNA: TGTGCCAGCTCACGTTTTGGCGACGAGCAGTACTTC
size: .; J: TRBJ2-2; D: .; V: TRBV2; CDR3: CASSEATPRTGELFF; DNA: TGTGCCAGCAGTGAAGCTACTCCTAGGACCGGGGAGCTGTTTTTT
size: once; J: TRBJ1-2; D: .; V: TRBV6-5; CDR3: CASSYSGGFGYTF; DNA: TGTGCCAGCAGTTACTCAGGGGGGTTCGGCTACACCTTC
size: .; J: TRBJ1-5; D: .; V: TRBV6-1; CDR3: CASSEYMGNQPQHF; DNA: TGTGCCAGCAGTGAATATATGGGGAATCAGCCCCAGCATTTT
size: .; J: TRBJ1-2; D: TRBD1; V: TRBV10-3; CDR3: CAISGGEGTGFNRHGYTF; DNA: TGTGCCATCAGTGGTGGAGAGGGGACAGGGTTTAACAGGCATGGCTACACCTTC
size: .; J: TRBJ2-3; D: .; V: TRBV7-3; CDR3: CASSLVGGAHTDTQYF; DNA: TGTGCCAGCAGCTTAGTTGGGGGAGCCCACACAGATACGCAGTATTTT
size: .; J: TRBJ2-5; D: .; V: TRBV7-7; CDR3: CASSLEGRRQETQYF; DNA: TGTGCCAGCAGCTTGGAGGGACGGCGGCAAGAGACCCAGTACTTC
size: .; J: TRBJ2-3; D: TRBD2; V: TRBV6-6; CDR3: CASSYLAGEADTQYF; DNA: TGTGCCAGCAGTTACCTAGCGGGGGAGGCAGATACGCAGTATTTT
size: .; J: TRBJ2-7; D: .; V: TRBV13; CDR3: CASSLTPYEQYF; DNA: TGTGCCAGCAGCTTAACTCCCTACGAGCAGTACTTC
size: .; J: TRBJ1-1; D: .; V: TRBV7-3; CDR3: CASSLSRQNTEAFF; DNA: TGTGCCAGCAGCTTAAGTAGACAGAACACTGAAGCTTTCTTT
size: .; J: TRBJ1-1; D: .; V: TRBV19; CDR3: CASTLTGRNTEAFF; DNA: TGTGCCAGTACCTTGACAGGTAGGAACACTGAAGCTTTCTTT
size: few; J: TRBJ1-5; D: .; V: TRBV6-6; CDR3: CASSYVNQPQHF; DNA: TGTGCCAGCAGTTATGTCAATCAGCCCCAGCATTTT
size: .; J: TRBJ1-2; D: .; V: TRBV7-2; CDR3: CASSLATGDGYTF; DNA: TGTGCCAGCAGCTTAGCAACGGGGGATGGCTACACCTTC
size: once; J: TRBJ2-7; D: TRBD1; V: TRBV4-1; CDR3: CASSRIDRGYLLF; DNA: TGCGCCAGCAGCCGCATTGACAGGGGGTACCTTCTTTTC
size: .; J: TRBJ2-1; D: TRBD2; V: TRBV2; CDR3: CASSLGTSDRFF; DNA: TGTGCCAGCAGCCTAGGGACTAGTGATCGTTTCTTC
size: .; J: TRBJ2-6; D: .; V: TRBV5-1; CDR3: CASSSDNANVLTF; DNA: TGCGCCAGCAGCTCGGACAACGCCAACGTCCTGACTTTC
size: .; J: TRBJ1-1; D: .; V: TRBV5-1; CDR3: CASSLTTSNTEAFF; DNA: TGCGCCAGCAGCTTGACCACCTCTAACACTGAAGCTTTCTTT
size: .; J: TRBJ2-5; D: TRBD1; V: TRBV5-5; CDR3: CASSFGTDREETQYF; DNA: TGTGCCAGCAGCTTTGGAACCGACAGGGAAGAGACCCAGTACTTC
size: .; J: TRBJ1-5; D: .; V: TRBV28; CDR3: CASSLSRRSLQPQHF; DNA: TGTGCCAGCAGTTTATCGAGGCGGAGTTTGCAGCCCCAGCATTTT
size: few; J: TRBJ1-2; D: TRBD1; V: TRBV6-5; CDR3: CASSDDRAPYGYTF; DNA: TGTGCCAGCAGTGATGACAGGGCCCCCTATGGCTACACCTTC
size: .; J: TRBJ2-7; D: TRBD1; V: TRBV9; CDR3: CASSAQGAYEQYF; DNA: TGTGCCAGCAGCGCCCAGGGGGCGTACGAGCAGTACTTC
size: .; J: TRBJ2-5; D: .; V: TRBV7-2; CDR3: CASSWLGAQETQYF; DNA: TGTGCCAGCAGCTGGCTGGGAGCACAAGAGACCCAGTACTTC
size: once; J: TRBJ2-7; D: .; V: TRBV2; CDR3: CASSGPRPNSYEQYF; DNA: TGTGCCAGCAGTGGTCCGAGGCCCAACTCCTACGAGCAGTACTTC
size: .; J: TRBJ1-4; D: TRBD1; V: TRBV6-5; CDR3: CASSSTGAVNEKLFF; DNA: TGTGCCAGCAGTTCCACAGGGGCCGTCAATGAAAAACTGTTTTTT
size: .; J: TRBJ1-1; D: .; V: TRBV2; CDR3: CASSGRRVSGSTEAFF; DNA: TGTGCCAGCAGTGGAAGGAGGGTATCAGGGAGCACTGAAGCTTTCTTT
size: few; J: TRBJ2-7; D: .; V: TRBV2; CDR3: CASTPRGGESSYEQYF; DNA: TGTGCCAGCACCCCTAGGGGCGGAGAGAGCTCCTACGAGCAGTACTTC
size: medium-sized; J: TRBJ2-1; D: TRBD2; V: TRBV6-5; CDR3: CASSYGGTSAHEQFF; DNA: TGTGCCAGCAGTTACGGGGGGACTAGCGCCCATGAGCAGTTCTTC
size: .; J: TRBJ2-3; D: .; V: TRBV7-2; CDR3: CASSYPGGHTQYF; DNA: TGTGCCAGCAGTTATCCGGGGGGCCATACGCAGTATTTT
size: .; J: TRBJ1-1; D: .; V: TRBV2; CDR3: CASSEERNTEAFF; DNA: TGTGCCAGCAGTGAAGAGAGGAACACTGAAGCTTTCTTT
size: .; J: TRBJ2-2; D: .; V: TRBV5-1; CDR3: CASSASRQGLTGELFF; DNA: TGCGCCAGCAGCGCCTCCAGGCAGGGGCTCACCGGGGAGCTGTTTTTT
size: .; J: TRBJ1-1; D: TRBD1; V: TRBV19; CDR3: CASSIVGRGHTEAFF; DNA: TGTGCCAGTAGTATAGTCGGCAGGGGGCATACTGAAGCTTTCTTT